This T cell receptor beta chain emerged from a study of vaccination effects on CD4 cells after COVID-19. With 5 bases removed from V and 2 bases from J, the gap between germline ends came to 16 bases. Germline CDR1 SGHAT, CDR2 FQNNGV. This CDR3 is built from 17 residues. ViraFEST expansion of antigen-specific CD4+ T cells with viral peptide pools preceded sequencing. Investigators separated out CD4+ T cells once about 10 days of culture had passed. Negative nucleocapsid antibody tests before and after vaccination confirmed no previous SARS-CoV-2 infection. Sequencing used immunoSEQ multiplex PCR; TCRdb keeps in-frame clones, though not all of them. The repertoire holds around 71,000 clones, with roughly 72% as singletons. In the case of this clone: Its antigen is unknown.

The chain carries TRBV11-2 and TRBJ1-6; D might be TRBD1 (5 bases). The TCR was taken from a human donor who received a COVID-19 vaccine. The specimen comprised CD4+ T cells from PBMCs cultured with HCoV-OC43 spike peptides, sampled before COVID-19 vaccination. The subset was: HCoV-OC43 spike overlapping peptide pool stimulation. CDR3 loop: CASSRSGGNTYNSPLHF. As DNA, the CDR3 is TGTGCCAGCAGCCGATCGGGGGGGAACACCTATAATTCACCCCTCCACTTT.